This T cell receptor (beta chain) is from a study of T cells in Graves' hyperthyroidism and ophthalmopathy. This clonotype was recorded at least ten times. CDR3 length: 12 amino acids. V was shortened by 3 bases and J by 6 bases, with 8 bases between the two germline ends. Germline CDR1 MNHEY, CDR2 SVGAGI. Hyperthyroidism, newly diagnosed and lasting under 2 months, affected patients aged 18 to 65. Regions amplified from RNA transcripts were the TCR beta CDR3 regions. In the first-round RT-PCR of the TCR CDR3, the HTBI primer set was used. One entry per CDR3 protein, called by TCRdb with MiXCR from the multiplex PCR reads. The table lists 370,000 or so distinct CDR3 sequences, 15% to 18% of them singletons.

The rearrangement joins TRBV6-5 to TRBJ1-2; a possible D gene is TRBD1 (5 bases). The sequence was obtained from a young woman with Graves' hyperthyroidism that later progressed to Graves' ophthalmopathy. Sequences were obtained from blood. CDR3 coding DNA: TGTGCCAGCAGTTATAGGGGTCATGGCTACACCTTC. Its protein is CASSYRGHGYTF.